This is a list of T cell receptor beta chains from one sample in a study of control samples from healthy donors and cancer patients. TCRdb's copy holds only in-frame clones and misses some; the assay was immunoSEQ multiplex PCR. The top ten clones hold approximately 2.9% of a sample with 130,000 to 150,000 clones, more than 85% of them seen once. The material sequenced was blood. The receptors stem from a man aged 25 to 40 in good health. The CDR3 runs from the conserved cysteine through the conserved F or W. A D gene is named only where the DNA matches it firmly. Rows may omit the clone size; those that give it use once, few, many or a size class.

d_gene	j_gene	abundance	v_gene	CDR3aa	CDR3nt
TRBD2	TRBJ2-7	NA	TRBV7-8	CASSLPRTSGDSYEQYF	TGTGCCAGCAGCTTACCCCGGACTAGCGGGGACTCCTACGAGCAGTACTTC
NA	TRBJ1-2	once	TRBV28	CASGATDNYGYTF	TGTGCCAGCGGAGCGACAGACAACTATGGCTACACCTTC
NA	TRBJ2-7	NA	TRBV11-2	CASSSYSGYEQYF	TGTGCCAGCAGCTCCTATAGTGGCTACGAGCAGTACTTC
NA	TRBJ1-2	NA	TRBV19	CASRPSGNGYTF	TGTGCCAGTAGACCCTCCGGGAATGGCTACACCTTC
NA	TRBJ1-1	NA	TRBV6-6	CASRTGKNTEAFF	TGTGCCAGCAGAACCGGGAAAAACACTGAAGCTTTCTTT
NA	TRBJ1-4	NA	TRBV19	CASSITGTNEKLFF	TGTGCCAGTAGTATAACGGGAACTAATGAAAAACTGTTTTTT
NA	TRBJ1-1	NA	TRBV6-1	CASSEYRAFF	TGTGCCAGCAGTGAATACCGGGCTTTCTTT
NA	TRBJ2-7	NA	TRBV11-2	CASSRDLSSYEQYF	TGTGCCAGCAGCCGGGACCTTTCCTCCTACGAGCAGTACTTC
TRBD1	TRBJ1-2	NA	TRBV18	CASSPSDRVLYGYTF	TGTGCCAGCTCACCGTCGGACAGGGTGTTATATGGCTACACCTTC
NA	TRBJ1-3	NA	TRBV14	CASSSGRTIYF	TGTGCCAGCAGTTCCGGCCGAACCATATATTTT
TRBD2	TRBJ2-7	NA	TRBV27	CASSWGSGGAYEQYF	TGTGCCAGCAGCTGGGGTAGCGGGGGGGCCTACGAGCAGTACTTC
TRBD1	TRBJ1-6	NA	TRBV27	CASKDRFSYNSPLHF	TGTGCCAGCAAGGACAGGTTCTCCTATAATTCACCCCTCCACTTT
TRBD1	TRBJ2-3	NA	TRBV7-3	CASSLGTGGRDTQYF	TGTGCCAGCAGCTTAGGAACAGGGGGCCGTGATACGCAGTATTTT
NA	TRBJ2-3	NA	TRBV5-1	CASSSTGADTQYF	TGCGCCAGCAGTTCCACCGGGGCGGATACGCAGTATTTT
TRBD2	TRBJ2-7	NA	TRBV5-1	CASSLLAGVGEQYF	TGCGCCAGCAGCCTACTAGCGGGGGTCGGAGAGCAGTACTTC
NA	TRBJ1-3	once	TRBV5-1	CATSDGVSGNTIYF	TGCGCCACCTCGGACGGCGTCTCTGGAAACACCATATATTTT
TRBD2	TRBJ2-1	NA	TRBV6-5	CASSFTSGGHEQFF	TGTGCCAGCAGTTTTACTAGCGGGGGGCATGAGCAGTTCTTC
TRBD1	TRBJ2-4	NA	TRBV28	CASSRRGQGSRKNIQYF	TGTGCCAGCAGCCGAAGGGGACAGGGGAGCCGGAAAAACATTCAGTACTTC
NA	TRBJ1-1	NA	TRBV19	CASSIGGLNTEAFF	TGTGCCAGTAGTATAGGGGGCCTGAACACTGAAGCTTTCTTT
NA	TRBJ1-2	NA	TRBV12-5	CASGLVEFKYGYTF	TGTGCTAGTGGTTTGGTAGAGTTTAAGTATGGCTACACCTTC
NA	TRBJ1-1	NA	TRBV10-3	CAISTGLMNTEAFF	TGTGCCATCAGCACGGGACTCATGAACACTGAAGCTTTCTTT
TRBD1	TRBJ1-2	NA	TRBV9	CASSAEGAGFGGYTF	TGTGCCAGCAGCGCCGAGGGGGCCGGATTCGGTGGCTACACCTTC
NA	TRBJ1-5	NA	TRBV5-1	CASSPGEGDNQPQHF	TGCGCCAGCAGCCCGGGGGAGGGGGACAATCAGCCCCAGCATTTT
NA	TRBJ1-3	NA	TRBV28	CASSPQSMTGNTIYF	TGTGCCAGCAGTCCCCAGTCGATGACTGGAAACACCATATATTTT
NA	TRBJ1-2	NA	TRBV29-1	CSVEDPVYGYTF	TGCAGCGTTGAGGACCCCGTCTATGGCTACACCTTC
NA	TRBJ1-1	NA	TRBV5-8	CASTLGTFGTEAFF	TGTGCCAGCACCCTCGGGACCTTCGGGACTGAAGCTTTCTTT
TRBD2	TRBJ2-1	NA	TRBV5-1	CASSRGLAVGFSYNEQFF	TGCGCCAGCAGCCGGGGACTAGCGGTAGGGTTCTCCTACAATGAGCAGTTCTTC
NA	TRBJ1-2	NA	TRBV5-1	CASSLEAGEYGYTF	TGCGCCAGCAGCTTGGAAGCAGGGGAATATGGCTACACCTTC
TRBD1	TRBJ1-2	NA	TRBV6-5	CASSPTGRGYTF	TGTGCCAGCAGCCCGACAGGGCGGGGCTACACCTTC
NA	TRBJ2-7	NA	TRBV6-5	CASRRGSGYEQYF	TGTGCCAGCAGACGGGGGTCAGGCTACGAGCAGTACTTC
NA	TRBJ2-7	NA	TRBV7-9	CASSERQSSYEQYF	TGTGCCAGCAGCGAAAGACAGAGCTCCTACGAGCAGTACTTC
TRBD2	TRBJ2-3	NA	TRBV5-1	CASSFGEGDTQYF	TGCGCCAGCAGCTTCGGGGAGGGAGATACGCAGTATTTT
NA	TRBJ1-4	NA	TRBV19	CASSITALPGEKLFF	TGTGCCAGTAGTATAACGGCCCTGCCAGGGGAAAAACTGTTTTTT
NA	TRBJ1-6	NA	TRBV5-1	CASSLGGSTSASPLHF	TGCGCCAGCAGCTTGGGGGGATCCACCTCTGCTTCACCCCTCCACTTT
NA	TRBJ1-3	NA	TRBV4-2	CASSQDRALSGNTIYF	TGTGCCAGCAGCCAAGACAGGGCACTATCCGGAAACACCATATATTTT
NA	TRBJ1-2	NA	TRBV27	CASSKSGVGDFHYGYTF	TGTGCCAGCAGTAAATCGGGGGTTGGGGATTTTCACTATGGCTACACCTTC
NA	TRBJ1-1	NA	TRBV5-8	CASSLGGGTEAFF	TGTGCCAGCAGTCTCGGTGGGGGCACTGAAGCTTTCTTT
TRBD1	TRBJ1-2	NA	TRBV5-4	CASSQPGTDSNYGYTF	TGTGCCAGCAGCCAACCCGGGACAGATTCCAACTATGGCTACACCTTC
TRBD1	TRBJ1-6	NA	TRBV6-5	CASSYSIGTGVSPLHF	TGTGCCAGCAGTTACTCGATCGGGACAGGGGTTTCACCCCTCCACTTT
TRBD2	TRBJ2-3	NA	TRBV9	CASSETLAGGPEADTQYF	TGTGCCAGCAGCGAAACACTAGCGGGGGGGCCAGAGGCAGATACGCAGTATTTT
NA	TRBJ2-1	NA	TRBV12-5	CASGLMGYNEQFF	TGTGCTAGTGGTTTGATGGGTTACAATGAGCAGTTCTTC
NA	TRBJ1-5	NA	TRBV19	CASSIIRGDHQPQHF	TGTGCCAGTAGTATTATTCGAGGGGACCATCAGCCCCAGCATTTT
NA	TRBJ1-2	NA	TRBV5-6	CASSLNRVDYGYTF	TGTGCCAGCAGCTTGAACAGGGTGGACTATGGCTACACCTTC
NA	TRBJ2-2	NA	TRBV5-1	CASSLRLTGELFF	TGCGCCAGCAGCTTGAGGTTAACCGGGGAGCTGTTTTTT
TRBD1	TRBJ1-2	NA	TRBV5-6	CASSPTGQGYYGYTF	TGTGCCAGCAGTCCCACGGGACAGGGTTACTATGGCTACACCTTC
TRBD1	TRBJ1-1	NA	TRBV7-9	CASSLVTGVAGTEAFF	TGTGCCAGCAGCTTAGTTACAGGGGTCGCGGGCACTGAAGCTTTCTTT
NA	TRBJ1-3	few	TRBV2	CASSGQLSGNTIYF	TGTGCCAGCAGTGGACAGCTCTCTGGAAACACCATATATTTT
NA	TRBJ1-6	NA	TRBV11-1	CASSLGGGSHNSPLHF	TGTGCCAGCAGCTTGGGTGGAGGCAGCCATAATTCACCCCTCCACTTT
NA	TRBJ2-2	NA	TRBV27	CASSLSRTSTGELFF	TGTGCCAGCAGTTTATCCAGGACCTCCACCGGGGAGCTGTTTTTT
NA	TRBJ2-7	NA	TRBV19	CASSIANYEQYF	TGTGCCAGTAGTATCGCCAACTACGAGCAGTACTTC
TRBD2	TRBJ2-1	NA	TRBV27	CASSWRGNEQFF	TGTGCCAGCAGTTGGCGGGGGAATGAGCAGTTCTTC
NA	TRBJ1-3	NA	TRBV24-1	CATSASGGHSSGNTIYF	TGTGCCACCAGTGCCTCGGGGGGACATAGCTCTGGAAACACCATATATTTT
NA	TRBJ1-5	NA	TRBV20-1	CSASSGRVQPQHF	TGCAGTGCTAGTTCGGGTAGGGTTCAGCCCCAGCATTTT
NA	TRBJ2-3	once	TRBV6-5	CASTPAGRTDTQYF	TGTGCCAGCACCCCCGCGGGAAGGACAGATACGCAGTATTTT
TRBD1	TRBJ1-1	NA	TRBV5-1	CASSPTAGQDRKSNTEAFF	TGCGCCAGCAGCCCCACGGCGGGACAGGATAGAAAGTCGAACACTGAAGCTTTCTTT
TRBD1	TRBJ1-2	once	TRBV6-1	CASRGDRGTHGYTF	TGTGCCAGCAGAGGGGACAGGGGGACACATGGCTACACCTTC